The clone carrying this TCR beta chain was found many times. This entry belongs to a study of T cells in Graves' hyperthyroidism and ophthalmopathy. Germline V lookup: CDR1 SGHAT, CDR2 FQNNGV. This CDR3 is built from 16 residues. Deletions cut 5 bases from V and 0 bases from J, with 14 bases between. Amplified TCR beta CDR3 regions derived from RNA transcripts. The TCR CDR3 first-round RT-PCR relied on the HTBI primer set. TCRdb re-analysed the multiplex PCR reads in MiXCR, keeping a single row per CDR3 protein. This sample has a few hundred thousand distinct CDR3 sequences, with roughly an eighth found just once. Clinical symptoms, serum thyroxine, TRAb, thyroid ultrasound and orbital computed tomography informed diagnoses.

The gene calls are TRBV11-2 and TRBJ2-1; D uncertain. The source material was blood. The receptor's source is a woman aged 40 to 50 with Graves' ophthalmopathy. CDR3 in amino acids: CASSLRLESSYNEQFF. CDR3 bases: TGTGCCAGCAGCCTGCGTCTAGAGAGCTCCTACAATGAGCAGTTCTTC.